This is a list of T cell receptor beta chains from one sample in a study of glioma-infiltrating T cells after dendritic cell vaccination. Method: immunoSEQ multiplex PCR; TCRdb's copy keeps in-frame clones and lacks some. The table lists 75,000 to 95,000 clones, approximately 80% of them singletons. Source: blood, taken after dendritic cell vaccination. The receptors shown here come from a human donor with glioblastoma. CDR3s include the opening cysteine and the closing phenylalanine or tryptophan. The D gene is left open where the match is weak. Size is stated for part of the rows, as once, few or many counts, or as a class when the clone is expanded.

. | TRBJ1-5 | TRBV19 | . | TGTGCCAGTAGTATAGGGCCAGGGGCCAATCAGCCCCAGCATTTT | CASSIGPGANQPQHF
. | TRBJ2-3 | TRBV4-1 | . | TGCGCCAGCAGCCAAGAGGGGGCAGGGCAGTCGGATACGCAGTATTTT | CASSQEGAGQSDTQYF
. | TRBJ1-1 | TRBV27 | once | TGTGCCAGCAGTTGGGGGGGCGATGCCCCTGAAGCTTTCTTT | CASSWGGDAPEAFF
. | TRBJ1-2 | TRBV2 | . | TGTGCCAGCAACGTGGGGGCAGAGGGCTACACCTTC | CASNVGAEGYTF
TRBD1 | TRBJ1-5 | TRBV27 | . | TGTGCCAGCAGTCGACAGGGGGCTTATCAGCCCCAGCATTTT | CASSRQGAYQPQHF
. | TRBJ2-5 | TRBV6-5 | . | TGTGCCAGTAGGTTTGTCGGAGGTGGGGAGACCCAGTACTTC | CASRFVGGGETQYF
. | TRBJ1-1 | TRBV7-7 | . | TGTGCCAGCAGCCCCCCAAACTCGAACACTGAAGCTTTCTTT | CASSPPNSNTEAFF
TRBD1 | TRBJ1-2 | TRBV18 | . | TGTGCCAGCTCACCACCTCAGACAGGGACCTATGGCTACACCTTC | CASSPPQTGTYGYTF
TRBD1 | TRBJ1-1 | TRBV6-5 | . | TGTGCCAGCAGCCCAGGGGGGCAAGCTTTCTTT | CASSPGGQAFF
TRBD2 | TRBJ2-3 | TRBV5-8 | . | TGTGCCAGCAGCTTGTTAGTCTCGACTAGCGGGAGTTCGGATACGCAGTATTTT | CASSLLVSTSGSSDTQYF
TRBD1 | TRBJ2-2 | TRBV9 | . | TGTGCCAGCAGCGCCCGACAGGGGTTAAACACCGGGGAGCTGTTTTTT | CASSARQGLNTGELFF
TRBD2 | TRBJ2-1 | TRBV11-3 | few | TGTGCCAGCAGCCCTCAGCGGGGGACGACCTACAATGAGCAGTTCTTC | CASSPQRGTTYNEQFF
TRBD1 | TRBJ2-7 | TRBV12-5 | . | TGTGCTAGTGGTTTGGGACAGGGGCCGGCCTACGAGCAGTACTTC | CASGLGQGPAYEQYF
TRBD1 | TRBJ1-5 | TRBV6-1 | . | TGTGCCAGCAGTGAGACAGGGGGCCCCCTTCTCATCAATCAGCCCCAGCATTTT | CASSETGGPLLINQPQHF
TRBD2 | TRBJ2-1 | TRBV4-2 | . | TGTGCCAGCAGCCAAGAGGTAGCGGGGGGCTACAATGAGCAGTTCTTC | CASSQEVAGGYNEQFF
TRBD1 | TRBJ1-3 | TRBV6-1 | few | TGTGCCAGCAGTGAACGACAGGGGGCTAGAAACACCATATATTTT | CASSERQGARNTIYF
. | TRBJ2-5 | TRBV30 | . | TGTGCCTGGAGTCGGGGGTCGTTACAAGAGACCCAGTACTTC | CAWSRGSLQETQYF
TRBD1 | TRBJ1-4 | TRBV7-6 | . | TGTGCCAGCAGCTCGGACAGGGCGATGGAAAAACTGTTTTTT | CASSSDRAMEKLFF
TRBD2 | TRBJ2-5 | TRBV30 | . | TGTGCCTGGAGCATGGGTAGCGGGAGTCAAGAGACCCAGTACTTC | CAWSMGSGSQETQYF
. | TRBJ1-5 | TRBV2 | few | TGTGCCAGCAGTGACACTGGTAATTATCAGCCCCAGCATTTT | CASSDTGNYQPQHF
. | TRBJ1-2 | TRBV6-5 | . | TGTGCCAGCAGGCCCGCGGGGGCCTATGGCTACACCTTC | CASRPAGAYGYTF
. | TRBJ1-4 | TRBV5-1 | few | TGCGCCAGCAGCTTGTGGAACAGACCTAATGAAAAACTGTTTTTT | CASSLWNRPNEKLFF
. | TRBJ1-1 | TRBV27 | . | TGTGCCAGCAGTTTTCGGGTGAACACTGAAGCTTTCTTT | CASSFRVNTEAFF
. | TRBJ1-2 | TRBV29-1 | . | TGCAGCGTCCGGGGGGCTGAGGCTTATGGCTACACCTTC | CSVRGAEAYGYTF
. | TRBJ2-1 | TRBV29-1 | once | TGCAGCGTTGAAGATGGGGTCGGGACTCTATCCAATGAGCAGTTCTTC | CSVEDGVGTLSNEQFF
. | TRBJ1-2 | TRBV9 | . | TGTGCCAGCAGCACAGGCAGGGCTGGCTATGGCTACACCTTC | CASSTGRAGYGYTF
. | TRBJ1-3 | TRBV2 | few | TGTGCCAGCACCACCGAGGGACTAGGAAACACCATATATTTT | CASTTEGLGNTIYF
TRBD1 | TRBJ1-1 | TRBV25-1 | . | TGTGCCAGCAGGGGACAGCGGAACACTGAAGCTTTCTTT | CASRGQRNTEAFF
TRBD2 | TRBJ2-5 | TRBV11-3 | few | TGTGCCAGCAGCTTAGGTAGTCTAGCGGGATGGACAGAGACCCAGTACTTC | CASSLGSLAGWTETQYF
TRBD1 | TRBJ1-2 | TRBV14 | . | TGTGCCAGCAGCCGGACAGGGAAGCATGGCTACACCTTC | CASSRTGKHGYTF
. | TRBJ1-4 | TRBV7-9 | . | TGTGCCAGCAGCTTATGGGCAGCCCGGGAAAAACTGTTTTTT | CASSLWAAREKLFF
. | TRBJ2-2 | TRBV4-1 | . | TGCGCCAGCAGCCAAGAAGAGCGGCCGAACACCGGGGAGCTGTTTTTT | CASSQEERPNTGELFF
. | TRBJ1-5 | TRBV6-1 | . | TGTGCCAGCGCGGTGGGCGGGTTAGGAAATCAGCCCCAGCATTTT | CASAVGGLGNQPQHF
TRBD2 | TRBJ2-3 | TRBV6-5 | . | TGTGCCAGCAGCCTGGGACTAGTTAGGACAGATACGCAGTATTTT | CASSLGLVRTDTQYF
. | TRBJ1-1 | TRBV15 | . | TGTGCCACCAGCAGACAGCGTGCAGGGGAGGCTTTCTTT | CATSRQRAGEAFF
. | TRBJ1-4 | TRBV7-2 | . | TGTGCCAGCAGCCCAGGGTTTCGAAAACTGTTTTTT | CASSPGFRKLFF
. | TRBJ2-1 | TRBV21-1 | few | TGTGCCAGCAGCAAAGTCCCCACTAGCCAACATAAAAACAATGAGCAGTTCTTC | CASSKVPTSQHKNNEQFF
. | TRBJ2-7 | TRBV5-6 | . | TGTGCCAGCAGCCCGACAGGAACTCTAGAGGAGCAGTACTTC | CASSPTGTLEEQYF
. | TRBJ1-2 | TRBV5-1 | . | TGCGCCAGCAGCTTGGGGGACACCTCCTATGGCTACACCTTC | CASSLGDTSYGYTF
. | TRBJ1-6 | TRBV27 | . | TGTGCCAGCAGTCATTACAAGGTCAGGGGAAGTTCACCCCTCCACTTT | CASSHYKVRGSSPLHF
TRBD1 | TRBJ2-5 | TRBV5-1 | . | TGCGCCAGCAGCTTTAGGGGGCCCCAAGAGACCCAGTACTTC | CASSFRGPQETQYF
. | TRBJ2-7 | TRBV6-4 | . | TGTGCCAGCAGATACCAGGGGTCCTCCTACGAGCAGTACTTC | CASRYQGSSYEQYF
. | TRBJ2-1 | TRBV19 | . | TGTGCCAGTAGTAAGATGGGGGGTGAGCAGTTCTTC | CASSKMGGEQFF
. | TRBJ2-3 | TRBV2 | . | TGTGCCAGCAGAATCGCAGATACGCAGTATTTT | CASRIADTQYF
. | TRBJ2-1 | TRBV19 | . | TGTGCCAGTAGTAACGAGGTGAAAGCCCAGTTCTTC | CASSNEVKAQFF
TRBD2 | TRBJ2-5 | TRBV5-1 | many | TGCGCCAGCAGCTCGGAATTCGGGGGGGGACAGACCCAGTACTTC | CASSSEFGGGQTQYF
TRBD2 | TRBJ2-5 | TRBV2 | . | TGTGCCAGCAGTCAGACTAGCGGGAGACGTGAGACCCAGTACTTC | CASSQTSGRRETQYF
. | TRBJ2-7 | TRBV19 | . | TGTGCCAGTAGTATAGATTCTAACCCCTCCTACGAGCAGTACTTC | CASSIDSNPSYEQYF
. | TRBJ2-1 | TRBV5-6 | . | TGTGCCAGCAGCTTTCTTAATGAGCAGTTCTTC | CASSFLNEQFF
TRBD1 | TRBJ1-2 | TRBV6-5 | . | TGTGCCAGCAGTTACTCGATCACAGGGGTGAACTATGGCTACACCTTC | CASSYSITGVNYGYTF
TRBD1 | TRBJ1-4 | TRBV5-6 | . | TGTGCCAGCAGCCTAACAGCGGACAGGGCCTCTGAAAAACTGTTTTTT | CASSLTADRASEKLFF